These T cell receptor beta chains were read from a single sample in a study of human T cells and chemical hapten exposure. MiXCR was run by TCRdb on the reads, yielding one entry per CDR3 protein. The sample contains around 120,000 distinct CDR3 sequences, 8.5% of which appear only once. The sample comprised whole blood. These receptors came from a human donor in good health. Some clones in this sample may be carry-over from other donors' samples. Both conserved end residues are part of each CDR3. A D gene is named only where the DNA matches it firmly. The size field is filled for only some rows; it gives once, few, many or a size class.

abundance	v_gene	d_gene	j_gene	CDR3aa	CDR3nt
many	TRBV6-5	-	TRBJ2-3	CASSYSNSLLTDTQYF	TGTGCCAGCAGTTACTCGAACAGTCTTCTCACAGATACGCAGTATTTT
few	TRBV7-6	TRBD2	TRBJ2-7	CASSPGTSRVYEQYF	TGTGCCAGCAGCCCAGGGACTAGTAGGGTATACGAGCAGTACTTC
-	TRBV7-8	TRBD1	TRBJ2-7	CASSSQTGQNEQYF	TGTGCCAGCAGCTCCCAGACAGGGCAGAACGAGCAGTACTTC
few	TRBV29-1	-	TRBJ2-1	CSAPTYYRDPSSYNEQFF	TGCAGCGCTCCTACTTACTACCGGGACCCGAGCTCCTACAATGAGCAGTTCTTC
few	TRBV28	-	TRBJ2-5	CASSLFPENQETQYF	TGTGCCAGCAGTTTATTTCCGGAGAACCAAGAGACCCAGTACTTC
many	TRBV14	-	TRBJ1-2	CASSQGDHPSNGYTF	TGTGCCAGCAGCCAAGGGGACCACCCGAGTAATGGCTACACCTTC
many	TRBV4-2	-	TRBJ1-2	CASSQEAGEAYGYTF	TGTGCCAGCAGCCAAGAAGCAGGGGAGGCCTATGGCTACACCTTC
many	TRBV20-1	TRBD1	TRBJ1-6	CSARDVQGAGNSPLHF	TGCAGTGCTAGAGATGTACAGGGGGCGGGGAATTCACCCCTCCACTTT
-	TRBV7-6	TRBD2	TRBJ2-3	CASSSPSGGVADTQYF	TGTGCCAGCAGCTCCCCTAGCGGGGGGGTAGCAGATACGCAGTATTTT
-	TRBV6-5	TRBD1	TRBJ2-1	CASTLGTDNEQFF	TGTGCCAGCACCCTCGGGACAGACAATGAGCAGTTCTTC
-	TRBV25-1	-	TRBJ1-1	CASSGQGDTEAFF	TGTGCCAGCAGTGGGCAGGGCGACACTGAAGCTTTCTTT
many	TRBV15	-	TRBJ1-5	CATSRLQRGGNQPQHF	TGTGCCACCAGCAGACTTCAACGGGGTGGCAATCAGCCCCAGCATTTT
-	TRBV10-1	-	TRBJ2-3	CASSEATDTQYF	TGCGCCAGCAGTGAAGCGACAGATACGCAGTATTTT
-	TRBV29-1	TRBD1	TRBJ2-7	CSVQTGSKDEQYF	TGCAGCGTCCAGACAGGGTCTAAGGACGAGCAGTACTTC
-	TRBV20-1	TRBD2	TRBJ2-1	CSAKREGWYNEQFF	TGCAGTGCGAAGCGGGAGGGCTGGTACAATGAGCAGTTCTTC
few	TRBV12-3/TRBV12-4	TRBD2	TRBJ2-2	CASRSRLAGANTGELFF	TGTGCCAGCAGATCCCGACTAGCGGGGGCGAACACCGGGGAGCTGTTTTTT
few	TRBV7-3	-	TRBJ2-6	CASSLSPGSGANVLTF	TGTGCCAGCAGCTTGAGCCCGGGATCTGGGGCCAACGTCCTGACTTTC
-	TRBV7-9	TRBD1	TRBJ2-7	CASRLDRGLTYEQYF	TGTGCCAGCAGACTCGACAGGGGGCTTACCTACGAGCAGTACTTC
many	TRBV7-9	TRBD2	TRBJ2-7	CASSLGSLAGSSYEQYF	TGTGCCAGCAGCTTAGGGTCCCTAGCGGGGAGCTCCTACGAGCAGTACTTC
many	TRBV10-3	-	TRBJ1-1	CAISESGGWGTEAFF	TGTGCCATCAGTGAGTCTGGAGGGTGGGGGACTGAAGCTTTCTTT
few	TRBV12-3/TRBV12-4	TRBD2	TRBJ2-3	CASSFPGGASTDTQYF	TGTGCCAGCAGTTTTCCCGGGGGGGCTAGCACAGATACGCAGTATTTT
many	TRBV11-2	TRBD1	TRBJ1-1	CASSLMGQTEAFF	TGTGCCAGCAGCTTGATGGGACAGACTGAAGCTTTCTTT
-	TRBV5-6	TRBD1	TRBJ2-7	CASSPRTGKGEQYF	TGTGCCAGCAGCCCCCGGACAGGGAAGGGCGAGCAGTACTTC
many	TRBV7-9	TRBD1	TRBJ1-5	CASSLTTGGSNQPQHF	TGTGCCAGCAGCTTAACGACAGGGGGGAGCAATCAGCCCCAGCATTTT
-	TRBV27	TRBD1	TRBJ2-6	CASSWGGQGAVGANVLTF	TGTGCCAGCAGTTGGGGGGGACAGGGGGCGGTTGGGGCCAACGTCCTGACTTTC
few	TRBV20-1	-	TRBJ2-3	CSARDMGAPPTDTQYF	TGCAGTGCTAGAGATATGGGTGCACCCCCCACAGATACGCAGTATTTT
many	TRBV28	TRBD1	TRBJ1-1	CASGQDLFF	TGTGCCAGTGGACAGGACCTTTTCTTT
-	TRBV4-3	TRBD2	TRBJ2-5	CASSQDWSGAQETQYF	TGCGCCAGCAGCCAAGATTGGAGCGGGGCACAAGAGACCCAGTACTTC
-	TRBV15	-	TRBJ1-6	CATSRGAGDISPLHF	TGTGCCACCAGCAGGGGTGCAGGGGACATTTCACCCCTCCACTTT
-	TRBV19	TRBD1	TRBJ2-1	CASRQKGASEQFF	TGTGCCAGTCGACAGAAGGGGGCCAGTGAGCAGTTCTTC
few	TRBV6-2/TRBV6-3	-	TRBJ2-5	CASSRPQGLGETQYF	TGTGCCAGCAGTCGACCGCAAGGCCTGGGAGAGACCCAGTACTTC
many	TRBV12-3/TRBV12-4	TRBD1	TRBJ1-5	CASSLRQGGQPQHF	TGTGCCAGCAGTTTGAGGCAGGGGGGTCAGCCCCAGCATTTT
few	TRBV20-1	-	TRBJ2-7	CSARTRSYEQYF	TGCAGTGCCCGGACAAGGTCCTACGAGCAGTACTTC
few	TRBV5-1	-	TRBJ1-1	CASSLTLGRTNTEAFF	TGCGCCAGCAGCTTGACCCTTGGACGGACGAACACTGAAGCTTTCTTT
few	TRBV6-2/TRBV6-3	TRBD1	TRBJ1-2	CASRGTAEDGYTF	TGTGCCAGCAGGGGGACAGCAGAGGATGGCTACACCTTC
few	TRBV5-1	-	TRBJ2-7	CASSLRWRESYEQYF	TGCGCCAGCAGCTTGAGGTGGCGGGAATCCTACGAGCAGTACTTC
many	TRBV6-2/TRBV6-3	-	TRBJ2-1	CASSLQGTNNEQFF	TGTGCCAGCAGCCTCCAGGGGACCAACAATGAGCAGTTCTTC
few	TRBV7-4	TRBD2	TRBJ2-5	CASSLWTSGLQETQYF	TGTGCCAGCAGCTTATGGACTAGCGGGTTACAAGAGACCCAGTACTTC
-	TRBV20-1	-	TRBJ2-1	CSARVTLYNEQFF	TGCAGTGCTAGAGTGACTTTATACAATGAGCAGTTCTTC
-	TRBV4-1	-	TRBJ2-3	CASSKTLHFYTDTQYF	TGCGCCAGCAGCAAAACACTACATTTTTACACAGATACGCAGTATTTT
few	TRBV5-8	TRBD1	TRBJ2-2	CASSWGQGYTGELFF	TGTGCCAGCAGCTGGGGACAGGGGTACACCGGGGAGCTGTTTTTT